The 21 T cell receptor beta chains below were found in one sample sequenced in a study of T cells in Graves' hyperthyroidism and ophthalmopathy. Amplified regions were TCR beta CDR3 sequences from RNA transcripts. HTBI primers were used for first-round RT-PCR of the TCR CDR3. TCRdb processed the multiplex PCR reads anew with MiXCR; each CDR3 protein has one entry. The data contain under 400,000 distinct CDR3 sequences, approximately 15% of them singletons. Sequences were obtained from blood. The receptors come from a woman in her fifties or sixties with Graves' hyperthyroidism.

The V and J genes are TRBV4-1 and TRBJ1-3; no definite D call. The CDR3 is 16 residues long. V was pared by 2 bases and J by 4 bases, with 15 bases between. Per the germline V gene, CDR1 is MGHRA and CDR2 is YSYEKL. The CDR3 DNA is TGCGCCAGCAGCCAACCAGACCTAACGCGCGGAAACACCATATATTTT. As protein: CASSQPDLTRGNTIYF.

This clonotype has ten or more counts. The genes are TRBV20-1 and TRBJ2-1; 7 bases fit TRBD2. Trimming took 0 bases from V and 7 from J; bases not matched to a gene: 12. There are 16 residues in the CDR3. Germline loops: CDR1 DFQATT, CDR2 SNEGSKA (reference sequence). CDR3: CSARDQGSGHLNEQFF. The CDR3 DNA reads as TGCAGTGCTAGAGATCAGGGTAGCGGGCATTTGAATGAGCAGTTCTTC.

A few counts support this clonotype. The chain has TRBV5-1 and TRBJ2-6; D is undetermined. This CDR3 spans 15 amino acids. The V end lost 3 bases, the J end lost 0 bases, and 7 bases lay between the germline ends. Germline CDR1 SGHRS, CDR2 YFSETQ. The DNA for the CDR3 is TGCGCCAGCAGCTCCACAACCTCTGGGGCCAACGTCCTGACTTTC. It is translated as CASSSTTSGANVLTF. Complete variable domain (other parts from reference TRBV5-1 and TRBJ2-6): KAGVTQTPRYLIKTRGQQVTLSCSPISGHRSVSWYQQTPGQGLQFLFEYFSETQRNKGNFPGRFSGRQFSNSRSEMNVSTLELGDSALYLCASSSTTSGANVLTFGAGSRLTVL.

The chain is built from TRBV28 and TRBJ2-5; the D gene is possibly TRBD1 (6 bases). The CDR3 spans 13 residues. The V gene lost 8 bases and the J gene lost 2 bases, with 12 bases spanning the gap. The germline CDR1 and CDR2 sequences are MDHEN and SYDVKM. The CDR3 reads CASRMDRQETQYF. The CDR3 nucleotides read TGTGCCAGCCGGATGGACAGACAAGAGACCCAGTACTTC.

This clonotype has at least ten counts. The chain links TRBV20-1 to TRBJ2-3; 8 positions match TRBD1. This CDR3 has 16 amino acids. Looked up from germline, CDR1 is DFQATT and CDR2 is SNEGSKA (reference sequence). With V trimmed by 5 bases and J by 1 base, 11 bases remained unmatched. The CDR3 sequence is CSAYWDRWPGTDTQYF. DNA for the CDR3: TGCAGTGCTTATTGGGACAGGTGGCCTGGCACAGATACGCAGTATTTT.

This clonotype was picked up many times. Here the CDR3 DNA reads TGTGCCAGCAGCTTATCCAGGGTCACCTATGGCTACACCTTC. Translation: CASSLSRVTYGYTF. The chain combines TRBV11-2 with TRBJ1-2, with D maybe TRBD1 (5 bases). Per the germline V gene, CDR1 is SGHAT and CDR2 is FQNNGV. Trimming removed 2 bases at V and 4 bases at J, with 11 bases between. The CDR3 has 14 residues.

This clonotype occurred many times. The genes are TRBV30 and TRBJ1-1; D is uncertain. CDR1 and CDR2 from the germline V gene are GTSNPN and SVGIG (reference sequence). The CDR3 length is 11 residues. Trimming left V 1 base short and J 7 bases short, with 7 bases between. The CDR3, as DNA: TGTGCCTGGAGTGGTAGGAGTGAAGCTTTCTTT. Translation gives CAWSGRSEAFF.

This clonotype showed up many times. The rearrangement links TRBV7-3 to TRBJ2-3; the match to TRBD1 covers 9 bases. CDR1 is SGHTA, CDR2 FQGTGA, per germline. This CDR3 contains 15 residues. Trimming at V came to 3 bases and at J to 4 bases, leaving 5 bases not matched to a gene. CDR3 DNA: TGTGCCAGCAGCTTGTACAGGGGGCGCCCAGATACGCAGTATTTT. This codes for CASSLYRGRPDTQYF.

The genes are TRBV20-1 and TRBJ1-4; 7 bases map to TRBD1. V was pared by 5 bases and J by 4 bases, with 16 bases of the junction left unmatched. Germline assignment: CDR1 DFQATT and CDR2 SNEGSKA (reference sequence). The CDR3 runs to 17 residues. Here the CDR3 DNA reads TGCAGTGCTGACTTAATTTCCCGGGACAGCTTTAATGAAAAACTGTTTTTT. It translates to CSADLISRDSFNEKLFF.

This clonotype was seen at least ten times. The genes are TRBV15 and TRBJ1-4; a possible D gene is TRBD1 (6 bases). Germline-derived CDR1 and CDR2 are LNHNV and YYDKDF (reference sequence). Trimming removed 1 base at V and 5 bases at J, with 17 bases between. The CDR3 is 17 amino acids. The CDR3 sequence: CATSRAPGRTANEKLFF. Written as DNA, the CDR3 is TGTGCCACCAGCAGAGCACCGGGACGGACAGCGAATGAAAAACTGTTTTTT.

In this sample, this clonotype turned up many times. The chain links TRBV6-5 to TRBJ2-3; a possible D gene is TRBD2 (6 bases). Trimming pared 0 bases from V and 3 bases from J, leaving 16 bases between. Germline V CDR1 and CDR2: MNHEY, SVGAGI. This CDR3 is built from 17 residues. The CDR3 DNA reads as TGTGCCAGCAGTTACTCGTCCCCCGGGAGCTTGACAGATACGCAGTATTTT. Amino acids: CASSYSSPGSLTDTQYF.

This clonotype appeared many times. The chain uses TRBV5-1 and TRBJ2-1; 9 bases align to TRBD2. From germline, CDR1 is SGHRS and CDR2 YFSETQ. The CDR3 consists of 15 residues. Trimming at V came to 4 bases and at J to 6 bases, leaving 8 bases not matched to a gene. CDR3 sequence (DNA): TGCGCCAGCAGCACCGGGACTAGCCAGGCCAATGAGCAGTTCTTC. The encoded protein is CASSTGTSQANEQFF. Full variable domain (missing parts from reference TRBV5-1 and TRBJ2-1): KAGVTQTPRYLIKTRGQQVTLSCSPISGHRSVSWYQQTPGQGLQFLFEYFSETQRNKGNFPGRFSGRQFSNSRSEMNVSTLELGDSALYLCASSTGTSQANEQFFGPGTRLTVL.

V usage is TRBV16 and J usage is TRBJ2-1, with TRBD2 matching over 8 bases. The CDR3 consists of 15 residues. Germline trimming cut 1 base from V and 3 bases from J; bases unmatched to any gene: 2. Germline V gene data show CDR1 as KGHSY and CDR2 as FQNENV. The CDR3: CASSQYTSGYNEQFF. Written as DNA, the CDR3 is TGTGCCAGCAGCCAATATACTAGCGGCTACAATGAGCAGTTCTTC.

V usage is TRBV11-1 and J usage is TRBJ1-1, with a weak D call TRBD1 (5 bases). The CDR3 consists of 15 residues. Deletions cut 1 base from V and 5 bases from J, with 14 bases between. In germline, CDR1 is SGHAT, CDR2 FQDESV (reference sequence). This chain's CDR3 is CASSLEGIEGTEAFF. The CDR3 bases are TGTGCCAGCAGCTTAGAAGGGATTGAGGGGACTGAAGCTTTCTTT.

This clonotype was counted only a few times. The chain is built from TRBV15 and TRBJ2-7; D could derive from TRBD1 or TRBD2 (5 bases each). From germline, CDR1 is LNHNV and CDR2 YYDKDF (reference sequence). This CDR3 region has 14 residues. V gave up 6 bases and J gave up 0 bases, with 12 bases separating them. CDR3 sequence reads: CATRRDASSYEQYF. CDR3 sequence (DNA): TGTGCCACCAGGAGGGACGCGAGCTCCTACGAGCAGTACTTC.

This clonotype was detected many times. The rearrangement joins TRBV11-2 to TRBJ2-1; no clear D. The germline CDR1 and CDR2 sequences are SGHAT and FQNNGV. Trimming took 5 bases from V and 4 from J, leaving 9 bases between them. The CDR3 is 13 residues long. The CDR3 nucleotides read TGTGCCAGCAGCGCCGCCCTGTACAATGAGCAGTTCTTC. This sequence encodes CASSAALYNEQFF.

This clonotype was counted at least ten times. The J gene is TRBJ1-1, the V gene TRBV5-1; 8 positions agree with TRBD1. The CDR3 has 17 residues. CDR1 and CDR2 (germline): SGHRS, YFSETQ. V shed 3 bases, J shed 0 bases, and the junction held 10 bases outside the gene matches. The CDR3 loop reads CASSSPPDRGMNTEAFF. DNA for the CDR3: TGCGCCAGCAGCTCTCCCCCCGACAGGGGAATGAACACTGAAGCTTTCTTT.

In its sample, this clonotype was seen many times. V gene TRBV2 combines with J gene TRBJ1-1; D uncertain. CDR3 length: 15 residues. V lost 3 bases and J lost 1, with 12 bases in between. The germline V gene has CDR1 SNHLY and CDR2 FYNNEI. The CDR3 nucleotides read TGTGCCAGCAGTGAGGACCCGAAGGCGAACACTGAAGCTTTCTTT. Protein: CASSEDPKANTEAFF.

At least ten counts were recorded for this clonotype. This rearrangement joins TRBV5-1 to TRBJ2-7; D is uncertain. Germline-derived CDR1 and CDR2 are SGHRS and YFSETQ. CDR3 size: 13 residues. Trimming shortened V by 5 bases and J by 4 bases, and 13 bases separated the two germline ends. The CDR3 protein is CASRVSRSYEQYF. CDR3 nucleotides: TGCGCCAGCAGGGTGAGCCGGTCTTACGAGCAGTACTTC. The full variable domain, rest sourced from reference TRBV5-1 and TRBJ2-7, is KAGVTQTPRYLIKTRGQQVTLSCSPISGHRSVSWYQQTPGQGLQFLFEYFSETQRNKGNFPGRFSGRQFSNSRSEMNVSTLELGDSALYLCASRVSRSYEQYFGPGTRLTVT.

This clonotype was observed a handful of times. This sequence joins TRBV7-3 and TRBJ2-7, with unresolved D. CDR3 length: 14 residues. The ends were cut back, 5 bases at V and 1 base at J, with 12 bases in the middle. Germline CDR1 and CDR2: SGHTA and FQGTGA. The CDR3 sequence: CASSQGSTSYEQYF. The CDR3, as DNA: TGTGCCAGCAGCCAAGGATCGACTTCCTACGAGCAGTACTTC.

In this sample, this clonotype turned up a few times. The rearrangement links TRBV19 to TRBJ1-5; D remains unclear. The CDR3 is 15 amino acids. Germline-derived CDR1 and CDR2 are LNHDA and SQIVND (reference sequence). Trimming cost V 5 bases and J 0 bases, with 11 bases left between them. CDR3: CASSPDGISNQPQHF. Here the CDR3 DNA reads TGTGCCAGTAGTCCCGACGGTATTAGCAATCAGCCCCAGCATTTT.